The 11 T cell receptor beta chains in this list originate from one sample, sequenced in a study of T cells in Graves' hyperthyroidism and ophthalmopathy. RNA transcripts gave rise to amplified TCR beta CDR3 regions. An initial round of RT-PCR targeting the TCR CDR3 relied on the HTBI primer set. TCRdb re-called the multiplex PCR reads through MiXCR, storing one row per CDR3 protein. This sample yields around 190,000 distinct CDR3 sequences, of which about 17% are seen a single time; roughly 50% belongs to the top ten. Input material: blood. Receptors originate from a woman aged 50 to 65 with Graves' hyperthyroidism.

As concerns this clonotype: A much larger clone sits a single nucleotide away, making a read error possible. The chain recombines TRBV20-1 with TRBJ1-3, with 7 nucleotides matching TRBD1. The germline V gene encodes CDR1 DFQATT and CDR2 SNEGSKA (reference sequence). CDR3 length: 12 amino acids. DNA of the CDR3: TGCAGTGCCGGGACAGCCGGAAACACCATACATTTT. Residues: CSAGTAGNTIHF.

This clonotype has at least ten counts. The chain has TRBV20-1 and TRBJ2-3; 13 bases line up with TRBD2. The V gene end was trimmed by 5 bases and the J gene end by 4 bases; junction bases not matched to a gene: 12. In germline, CDR1 is DFQATT, CDR2 SNEGSKA (reference sequence). The CDR3 totals 17 residues. The DNA of the CDR3 is TGCAGTGCTGAAGCGGGACTAGCGGGAAAAGGGGCAGATACGCAGTATTTT. Its protein is CSAEAGLAGKGADTQYF.

This clonotype was detected many times. The gene calls are TRBV5-1 and TRBJ2-7; the match to TRBD1 covers 8 bases. J gave up 3 bases and V 4 bases, and 3 bases lay outside the gene matches. This CDR3 contains 13 residues. Germline values: CDR1 SGHRS, CDR2 YFSETQ. The chain's CDR3 is CASSNDRGYEQYF. DNA for the CDR3: TGCGCCAGCAGCAACGACAGGGGCTACGAGCAGTACTTC.

This clonotype was seen ten or more times. The rearrangement uses TRBV6-2 or TRBV6-3 and TRBJ2-1; TRBD1 agrees at 10 bases. The CDR3 consists of 16 residues. Trimming took 7 bases from V and 8 from J; bases not matched to a gene: 14. Per the germline V gene, CDR1 is MNHEY and CDR2 is SVGEGT. CDR3: CASIRDRGFLFDEQFF. The CDR3 DNA reads as TGTGCCAGCATTCGGGACAGGGGATTTTTGTTCGATGAGCAGTTCTTC.

This clonotype was recorded at least ten times. The chain combines TRBV7-9 with TRBJ2-7; TRBD2 agrees at 11 bases. Germline CDR1 is SEHNR and CDR2 is FQNEAQ (reference sequence). With 5 bases clipped from V and 7 bases from J, the junction kept 10 bases outside the gene matches. The CDR3 spans 15 residues. CDR3 DNA sequence: TGTGCCAGCAGCCCCGGACTAGCGGGTGATCGGGAGCAGTACTTC. Its protein product is CASSPGLAGDREQYF.

Worth noting for this clonotype: This may arise from a read error, as a much more abundant clone is one base away. The rearrangement uses TRBV18 and TRBJ1-5; D remains ambiguous. The CDR3 length is 13 residues. The germline CDR1 and CDR2 sequences are KGHSH and LQKENI. The CDR3 DNA is TGTGGCAGCTCACCAGCAGACAATCAGCCCCAGCATTTT. Translated, it gives CGSSPADNQPQHF.

This clonotype was counted only a few times. CDR3 residues: CASSAVGRDHYEQYF. The CDR3 region has the DNA TGTGCCAGCAGTGCGGTGGGAAGGGATCACTACGAGCAGTACTTC. The V gene is TRBV6-1, the J gene TRBJ2-7, with D hard to call. The V end was cut by 4 bases, the J end by 3 bases, with 16 bases between. CDR3 length: 15 residues. Germline V lookup: CDR1 MNHNS, CDR2 SASEGT.

This clonotype was picked up many times. This chain uses TRBV6-1 with TRBJ1-1; D may be TRBD1 (6 bases). CDR1 and CDR2 (germline): MNHNS, SASEGT. This CDR3 is 13 amino acids long. The V and J ends lost 6 bases and 4 bases respectively, with 12 bases between them. CDR3 sequence: CASSGGRVTEAFF. CDR3 DNA sequence: TGTGCCAGCAGCGGGGGGCGCGTCACTGAAGCTTTCTTT.

This clonotype came up a few times. The V call is TRBV12-3 or TRBV12-4, the J call TRBJ2-1; D may be TRBD2 (5 bases). V dropped 5 bases and J dropped 8 bases, with 7 bases sitting between them. This CDR3 has 11 amino acids. CDR3 sequence reads: CASSQADEQFF. CDR3 coding DNA: TGTGCCAGCAGTCAAGCGGATGAGCAGTTCTTC.

This clonotype was found a few times. The chain is built from TRBV4-1 and TRBJ1-1, with TRBD1 matching 9 bases. This CDR3 has 16 amino acids. Germline V CDR1 and CDR2: MGHRA, YSYEKL. The J segment lost 4 bases and the V segment lost 1 base, leaving 7 bases of the junction unmatched. In nucleotides, the CDR3 is TGCGCCAGCAGCCAAGGTTACAGGGGGCGAGGCACTGAAGCTTTCTTT. Its translation is CASSQGYRGRGTEAFF.

This clonotype was observed many times. The genes are TRBV11-1 and TRBJ2-3; 10 bases fit TRBD1. The CDR3 is 14 residues long. From germline, CDR1 is SGHAT and CDR2 FQDESV (reference sequence). Trimming removed 5 bases from V and 6 bases from J; junction bases left unmatched: 5. The CDR3 coding sequence is TGTGCCAGCAGCCACGACAGGGGGCTGGATACGCAGTATTTT. It yields the protein CASSHDRGLDTQYF.